Below, 23 T cell receptor beta chains from the same sample are listed, as sequenced in a study of beta chain features in type 1 diabetes. What was sequenced were expressed TCRB transcripts, since all of the isolated RNA had been reverse transcribed. TCRdb's copy holds only in-frame clones and misses some; the assay was immunoSEQ multiplex PCR. Of 110,000 to 150,000 clones detected, about a tenth appear once; the ten largest clones hold about 0.68%. The sequenced material came from central memory CD4+ T cells from blood. The receptors derive from a man between 18 and 35 years old in good health.

This chain connects TRBV29-1 to TRBJ2-5; D remains unclear. CDR1 and CDR2 from the germline V gene are SQVTM and ANQGSEA. V dropped 6 bases and J dropped 5 bases, with 13 bases sitting between them. There are 12 residues in the CDR3. The CDR3 DNA reads as TGCAGCGTCTCTGGTCCCGGGGAGACCCAGTACTTC. Its protein product is CSVSGPGETQYF.

V is TRBV6-6 and J is TRBJ1-5; D gene ambiguous. Germline values: CDR1 MNHNY, CDR2 SVGAGI (reference sequence). The V and J ends lost 7 bases and 3 bases respectively, with 13 bases between them. This CDR3 comprises 14 residues. CDR3 coding DNA: TGTGCCAGCACCGTCGATGGGCCCAATCAGCCCCAGCATTTT. The encoded protein is CASTVDGPNQPQHF.

The CDR3 bases are TGTGCCAGCAGCCAAGATCAGGGCAGTGAGCAGTTCTTC. Its translation is CASSQDQGSEQFF. This chain links TRBV14 with TRBJ2-1; perhaps TRBD1 as D (5 bases). The V gene's germline CDR1 is SGHDN and CDR2 FVKESK. The CDR3 length is 13 residues. Trimming took off 0 bases at V and 9 bases at J, with 9 bases between the two ends.

The table lists this clone with many counts. This chain links TRBV23-1 with TRBJ2-7; 7 bases fit TRBD1. TRBV23-1 counts as an open reading frame of uncertain function. The ends lost 6 bases at V and 0 bases at J; junction bases unmatched: 8. This CDR3 is built from 15 residues. CDR3 bases: TGCGCCAGCAGCCCCGACCGGGACAGCTCCTACGAGCAGTACTTC. This encodes CASSPDRDSSYEQYF.

In this sample, this clone turned up a few times. V usage is TRBV30 and J usage is TRBJ1-2; TRBD1 agrees at 12 bases. CDR1 GTSNPN and CDR2 SVGIG come from the germline V gene (reference sequence). This CDR3 region has 17 residues. The J segment lost 4 bases and the V segment lost 2 bases, leaving 11 bases of the junction unmatched. In DNA form, the CDR3 reads TGTGCCTGGAGTACGCCGGGACAGGGGGCGCGATCCTATGGCTACACCTTC. It translates to CAWSTPGQGARSYGYTF.

This clone showed up just a few times. The chain combines TRBV6-1 with TRBJ2-2; D may be TRBD1 (5 bases). Germline CDR1 MNHNS, CDR2 SASEGT. The CDR3 covers 13 residues. The V end was cut by 7 bases, the J end by 5 bases, with 11 bases between. CDR3: CASKQGATGELFF. CDR3 nucleotide sequence: TGTGCCAGCAAGCAGGGTGCGACCGGGGAGCTGTTTTTT.

There are a few counts of this clone. This chain joins TRBV11-3 and TRBJ1-1, with D tentatively TRBD1 (5 bases). The CDR3 has 15 amino acids. V was cut by 1 base and J by 1 base, with 10 bases left in between. CDR1 is SGHNT and CDR2 is YENEEA in the germline V gene. In DNA, the CDR3 is TGTGCCAGCAGCTTAGGCGGCAGGGAGAACACTGAAGCTTTCTTT. Protein product: CASSLGGRENTEAFF. The full variable domain, rest sourced from reference TRBV11-3 and TRBJ1-1, is EAGVVQSPRYKIIEKKQPVAFWCNPISGHNTLYWYLQNLGQGPELLIRYENEEAVDDSQLPKDRFSAERLKGVDSTLKIQPAELGDSAVYLCASSLGGRENTEAFFGQGTRLTVV.

This clone occurred a few times. The rearrangement uses TRBV4-1 and TRBJ1-2; 8 bases are a match to TRBD1. Per the germline V gene, CDR1 is MGHRA and CDR2 is YSYEKL. V was clipped by 0 bases and J by 2 bases; unmatched bases: 5. CDR3 length equals 16 residues. CDR3 amino acids: CASSQDWTGRNYGYTF. The CDR3 DNA is TGCGCCAGCAGCCAAGATTGGACAGGGCGGAACTATGGCTACACCTTC.

This clone was detected only a few times. This sequence joins TRBV30 and TRBJ2-7; D is perhaps TRBD1 (6 bases). Trimming removed 3 bases from V and 3 bases from J, with 15 bases in between. This CDR3 region has 14 residues. CDR1 and CDR2 (germline): GTSNPN, SVGIG (reference sequence). Here the CDR3 DNA reads TGTGCCTGGAGAGGGTCTAACAGGGACTACGAGCAGTACTTC. It yields the protein CAWRGSNRDYEQYF.

The chain combines TRBV5-6 with TRBJ1-4, with 7 positions matching TRBD1. V lost 4 bases, J lost 7 bases, and 10 bases stayed unmatched. The CDR3 is 15 amino acids. Looked up from germline, CDR1 is SGHDT and CDR2 is YYEEEE. The CDR3 region is CASSLQAGGGEKLFF. CDR3 DNA: TGTGCCAGCAGCCTACAGGCAGGGGGAGGTGAAAAACTGTTTTTT.

The chain uses TRBV7-2 and TRBJ2-3; 7 positions match TRBD1. This CDR3 has 13 amino acids. CDR1 is SGHTA and CDR2 is FQGNSA in the germline V gene. V was clipped by 7 bases and J by 3 bases; unmatched bases: 4. The CDR3 DNA sequence: TGTGCCAGCAAGACACAGGGGACAGATACGCAGTATTTT. Protein product: CASKTQGTDTQYF.

This clone was seen only a few times. This chain joins TRBV30 and TRBJ2-2, with D hard to call. CDR1 is GTSNPN, CDR2 SVGIG, per germline (reference sequence). The CDR3 is 15 residues long. V was pared by 5 bases and J by 5 bases, with 18 bases between. This chain's CDR3 is CAWSTESRWTGELFF. CDR3 nucleotide sequence: TGTGCCTGGTCCACTGAGTCCCGATGGACCGGGGAGCTGTTTTTT.

This sequence joins TRBV5-1 and TRBJ1-4; 11 bases fit TRBD1. From germline, CDR1 is SGHRS and CDR2 YFSETQ. Trimming cost V 0 bases and J 2 bases; bases outside gene matches: 0. There are 16 residues in the CDR3. The CDR3 loop is CASSLGTGGTNEKLFF. DNA for the CDR3: TGCGCCAGCAGCTTGGGGACAGGGGGCACTAATGAAAAACTGTTTTTT.

J is TRBJ1-6 and V is TRBV6-1, with 9 bases matching TRBD1. CDR1 is MNHNS, CDR2 SASEGT, per germline. The ends lost 8 bases at V and 7 bases at J; junction bases unmatched: 9. This CDR3 region has 15 residues. For the CDR3, the DNA is TGTGCCAGCCTTATTCCGGGACAGGGAAATTCACCCCTCCACTTT. Translating gives CASLIPGQGNSPLHF.

CDR3 nucleotides: TGTGCCAGCAGCTTAGGACGGGGGACAGGGGCAGAGACCCAGTACTTC. It translates to CASSLGRGTGAETQYF. The gene calls are TRBV13 and TRBJ2-5, with 10 bases aligning to TRBD1. The CDR3 consists of 16 residues. Germline V lookup: CDR1 PRHDT, CDR2 FYEKMQ (reference sequence). Trimming cost V 0 bases and J 4 bases; bases outside gene matches: 5.

The chain has TRBV19 and TRBJ1-6, with D possibly matching TRBD1 (6 bases). Germline CDR1 and CDR2: LNHDA and SQIVND (reference sequence). The ends were cut back, 1 base at V and 10 bases at J, with 11 bases in the middle. The CDR3 extends over 14 amino acids. The CDR3 reads CASSIGGRRSPLHF. In DNA, the CDR3 is TGTGCCAGTAGTATAGGGGGGCGTCGGTCACCCCTCCACTTT.

In this sample, this clone turned up many times. This sequence joins TRBV7-2 and TRBJ1-2; 7 bases line up with TRBD1. CDR3 length: 13 amino acids. From germline, CDR1 is SGHTA and CDR2 FQGNSA. V dropped 4 bases and J dropped 8; count of bases not matched to a gene: 7. CDR3 sequence: CASSSPGGRGYTF. CDR3 DNA sequence: TGTGCCAGCAGCTCGCCAGGGGGGCGAGGCTACACCTTC.

This clone was counted only a few times. Other nucleotide sequences from this sample produce the same CDR3. V is TRBV7-9 and J is TRBJ1-2; D is undetermined. This CDR3 has 12 amino acids. Germline V gene sequence: CDR1 SEHNR, CDR2 FQNEAQ (reference sequence). V lost 1 base, J lost 5 bases, and 5 bases lay in between. CDR3 nucleotides: TGTGCCAGCAGCTTAGGCGAATATGGCTACACCTTC. It is translated as CASSLGEYGYTF.

The DNA of the CDR3 is TGTGCCACCAGCAGAGAAGATCAGCGGGGGAGAGATGAGCAGTTCTTC. This encodes CATSREDQRGRDEQFF. The chain employs TRBV15 and TRBJ2-1; TRBD2 aligns across 8 bases. Germline V CDR1 and CDR2: LNHNV, YYDKDF (reference sequence). This CDR3 is built from 16 residues. The V and J ends lost 0 bases and 8 bases, in that order; junction bases with no gene match: 9.

This clone was found a few times. J is TRBJ2-5 and V is TRBV5-5; D remains ambiguous. Trimming stripped 3 bases from V and 3 bases from J, with 18 bases between. The CDR3 has 16 residues. Germline V gene lookup returns CDR1 SGHKS and CDR2 YYEKEE (reference sequence). For the CDR3, the DNA is TGTGCCAGCAGCTGGGCCGTGAATCAGCCGAAAGAGACCCAGTACTTC. Its translation: CASSWAVNQPKETQYF.

This clone came up a few times. This rearrangement joins TRBV28 to TRBJ2-1, with a possible D match to TRBD1 (5 bases). CDR1 is MDHEN and CDR2 is SYDVKM in the germline V gene. CDR3 length: 13 amino acids. The ends were cut back, 4 bases at V and 12 bases at J, with 16 bases in the middle. The CDR3 nucleotides read TGTGCCAGCAGTTCCGCAGGGATCCTCTCGCAGTTCTTC. This gives the protein CASSSAGILSQFF. Together with reference TRBV28 and TRBJ2-1, the CDR3 gives the full variable domain: DVKVTQSSRYLVKRTGEKVFLECVQDMDHENMFWYRQDPGLGLRLIYFSYDVKMKEKGDIPEGYSVSREKKERFSLILESASTNQTSMYLCASSSAGILSQFFGPGTRLTVL.

This clone has a count of ten or more. The chain joins TRBV27 to TRBJ2-7; 9 positions match TRBD1. The V gene end was trimmed by 7 bases and the J gene end by 4 bases; junction bases not matched to a gene: 8. The germline gives CDR1 MNHEY, CDR2 SMNVEV (reference sequence). The CDR3 totals 14 residues. In DNA, the CDR3 is TGTGCCAGCACACCTGGGGACAGGGTGTACGAGCAGTACTTC. As protein: CASTPGDRVYEQYF.

This clone showed up many times. This chain uses TRBV29-1 with TRBJ2-7, with D perhaps TRBD1 (5 bases). The V and J ends lost 4 bases and 1 base respectively, with 17 bases between them. The germline gives CDR1 SQVTM, CDR2 ANQGSEA. The CDR3 contains 15 residues. The CDR3 spells CSVVKLQALSYEQYF. The CDR3 region has the DNA TGCAGCGTTGTGAAGTTACAGGCCCTGTCCTACGAGCAGTACTTC.